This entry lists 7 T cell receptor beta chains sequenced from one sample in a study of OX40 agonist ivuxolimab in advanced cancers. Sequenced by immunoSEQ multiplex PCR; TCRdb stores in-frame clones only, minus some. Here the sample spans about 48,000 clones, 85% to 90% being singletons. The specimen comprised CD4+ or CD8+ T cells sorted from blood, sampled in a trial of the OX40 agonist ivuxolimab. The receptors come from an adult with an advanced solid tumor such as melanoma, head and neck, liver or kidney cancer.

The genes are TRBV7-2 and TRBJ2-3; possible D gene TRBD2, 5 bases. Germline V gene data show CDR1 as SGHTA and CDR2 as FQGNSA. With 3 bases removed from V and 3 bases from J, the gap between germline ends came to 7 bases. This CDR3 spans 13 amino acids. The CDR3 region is CASSLSGTDTQYF. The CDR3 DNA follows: TGTGCCAGCAGCTTGTCGGGGACAGATACGCAGTATTTT.

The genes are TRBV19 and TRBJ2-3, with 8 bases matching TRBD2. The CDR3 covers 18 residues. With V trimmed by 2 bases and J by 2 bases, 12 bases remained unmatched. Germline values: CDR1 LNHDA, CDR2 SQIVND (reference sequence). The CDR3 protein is CASSINHGAGGVTDTQYF. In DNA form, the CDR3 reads TGTGCCAGTAGTATAAACCATGGCGCGGGAGGAGTCACAGATACGCAGTATTTT. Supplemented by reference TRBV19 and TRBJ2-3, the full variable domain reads DGGITQSPKYLFRKEGQNVTLSCEQNLNHDAMYWYRQDPGQGLRLIYYSQIVNDFQKGDIAEGYSVSREKKESFPLTVTSAQKNPTAFYLCASSINHGAGGVTDTQYFGPGTRLTVL.

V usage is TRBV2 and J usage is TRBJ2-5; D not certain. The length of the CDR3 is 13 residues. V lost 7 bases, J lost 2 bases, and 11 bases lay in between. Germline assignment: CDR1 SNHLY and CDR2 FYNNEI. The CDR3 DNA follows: TGTGCCAGCACCGGCCGTCTTCAAGAGACCCAGTACTTC. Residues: CASTGRLQETQYF.

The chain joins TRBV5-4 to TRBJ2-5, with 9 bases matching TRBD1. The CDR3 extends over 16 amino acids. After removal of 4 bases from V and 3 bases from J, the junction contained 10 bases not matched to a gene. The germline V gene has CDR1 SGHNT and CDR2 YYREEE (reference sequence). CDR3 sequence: CASSTLTGGSKETQYF. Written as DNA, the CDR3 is TGTGCCAGCAGCACACTAACAGGGGGCAGTAAAGAGACCCAGTACTTC.

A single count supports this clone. The chain's CDR3 is CASSEETLLYNEQFF. The CDR3 bases are TGTGCCAGTAGTGAGGAAACTCTACTTTACAATGAGCAGTTCTTC. The V call is TRBV19, the J call TRBJ2-1; no definite D call. The CDR3 runs to 15 residues. V lost 5 bases to trimming and J lost 4 bases, with 15 bases between them. CDR1 and CDR2 (germline): LNHDA, SQIVND (reference sequence).

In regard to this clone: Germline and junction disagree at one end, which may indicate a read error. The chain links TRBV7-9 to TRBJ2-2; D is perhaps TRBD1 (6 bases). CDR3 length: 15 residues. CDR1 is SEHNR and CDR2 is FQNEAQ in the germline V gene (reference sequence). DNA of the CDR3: TGTGCCAGCAGCCATTCTGGGGGCAGTACCGGGAAGCTGTTTTTT. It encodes CASSHSGGSTGKLFF.

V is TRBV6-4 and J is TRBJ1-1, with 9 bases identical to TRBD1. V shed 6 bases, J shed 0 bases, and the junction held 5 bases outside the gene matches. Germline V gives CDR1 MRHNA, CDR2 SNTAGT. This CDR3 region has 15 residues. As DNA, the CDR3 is TGTGCCAGCAGAGAGACAGGGGGAGTGAACACTGAAGCTTTCTTT. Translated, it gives CASRETGGVNTEAFF.